The source of this T cell receptor beta chain is a study of OX40 agonist ivuxolimab in advanced cancers. On the study more broadly: Hepatocellular carcinoma, melanoma, renal cell or head and neck cancer affected the dose-escalation patients. Study-level results: The mean number of expanded clones was higher in CD8+ T cells than in CD4+.

Regarding this clone: Its antigen remains unknown.

The protocol was immunoSEQ multiplex PCR, while the TCRdb copy is restricted to in-frame clones and leaves out a portion. The profile shows about 67,000 clones, approximately 90% of them singletons. Per germline, CDR1 SGHDT and CDR2 YYEEEE. This CDR3 is 13 amino acids long. V was shortened by 2 bases and J by 11 bases, with 14 bases between the two germline ends. The sequences come from CD4+ or CD8+ T cells sorted from blood, collected in a trial of the OX40 agonist ivuxolimab. This clonotype was obtained from an adult with an advanced solid tumor such as melanoma, head and neck, liver or kidney cancer. V and J are TRBV5-6 and TRBJ2-1; unclear D gene. CDR3 sequence reads: CASSFPSRRKQFF. CDR3 coding DNA: TGTGCCAGCAGCTTCCCTTCCCGCAGAAAGCAGTTCTTC.